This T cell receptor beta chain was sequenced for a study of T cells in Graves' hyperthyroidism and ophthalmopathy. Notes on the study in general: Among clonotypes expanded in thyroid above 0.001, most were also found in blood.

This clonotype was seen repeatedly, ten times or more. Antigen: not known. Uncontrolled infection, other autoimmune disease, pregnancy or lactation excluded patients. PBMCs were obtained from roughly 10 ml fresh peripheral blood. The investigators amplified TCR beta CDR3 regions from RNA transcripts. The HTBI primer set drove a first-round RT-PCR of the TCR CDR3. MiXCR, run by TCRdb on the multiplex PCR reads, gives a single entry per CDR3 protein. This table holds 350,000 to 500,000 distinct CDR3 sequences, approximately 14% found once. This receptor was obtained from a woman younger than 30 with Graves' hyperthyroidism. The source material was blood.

CDR3 DNA: TGTGCCAGCAGTTTACGGAGCGGGAGGACTTACGAGCAGTACTTC. As protein: CASSLRSGRTYEQYF. This rearrangement joins TRBV27 to TRBJ2-7, with 9 bases matching TRBD2. CDR3 length equals 15 residues. The V gene end was trimmed by 2 bases and the J gene end by 4 bases; junction bases not matched to a gene: 6. Germline V gene data show CDR1 as MNHEY and CDR2 as SMNVEV (reference sequence).